These T cell receptor beta chains were read from a single sample in a study of blood T cell repertoires in COVID-19. The repertoire was sequenced with immunoSEQ multiplex PCR; TCRdb's copy has only in-frame clones and lacks some. There are 100,000 to 150,000 clones in the sample; roughly 85% occur only once, and about 6.9% lies in the top ten. Sequencing was carried out using peripheral blood. The receptors shown here come from a man older than 75 with active or convalescent COVID-19. The CDR3 runs from the conserved cysteine through the conserved F or W. The order of the fields is clone size, V gene, D gene, J gene, CDR3 DNA, CDR3 protein. D genes are given only for firm matches. Size is omitted from some rows. Given values are once, few, many or a class for expanded clones.

size: NA; V: TRBV5-1; D: TRBD1; J: TRBJ2-2; DNA: TGCGCCAGCAGCGGCTCCGGGACAGGGCCCCACACCGGGGAGCTGTTTTTT; CDR3: CASSGSGTGPHTGELFF
size: NA; V: TRBV12-3/TRBV12-4; D: NA; J: TRBJ1-2; DNA: TGTGCCAGCCTCCTGGGAGGGGATGGCTACACCTTC; CDR3: CASLLGGDGYTF
size: NA; V: TRBV23-1; D: NA; J: TRBJ1-4; DNA: TGCGCCAGCAGTCATCTGGACAGCCCCAATGAAAAACTGTTTTTT; CDR3: CASSHLDSPNEKLFF
size: once; V: TRBV24-1; D: NA; J: TRBJ2-3; DNA: TGTGCCACCAGCGTTCTCGGGGGAGATACGCAGTATTTT; CDR3: CATSVLGGDTQYF
size: NA; V: TRBV3-1/TRBV3-2; D: NA; J: TRBJ1-3; DNA: TGTGCCAGCAGCCAAGCCCTATCTGGAAACACCATATATTTT; CDR3: CASSQALSGNTIYF
size: NA; V: TRBV20-1; D: TRBD2; J: TRBJ2-2; DNA: TGCAGTGCTAGTGGGCTAGCGGGGGGGCTGCGGACCGGGGAGCTGTTTTTT; CDR3: CSASGLAGGLRTGELFF
size: once; V: TRBV3-1/TRBV3-2; D: TRBD1; J: TRBJ1-5; DNA: TGTGCCAGCAGCCAAGGGACAGGCGGACAGCCCCAGCATTTT; CDR3: CASSQGTGGQPQHF
size: NA; V: TRBV19; D: NA; J: TRBJ1-1; DNA: TGTGCCAGTAGTATCCGGGGGAACACTGAAGCTTTCTTT; CDR3: CASSIRGNTEAFF
size: NA; V: TRBV28; D: NA; J: TRBJ1-1; DNA: TGTGCCAGCAGCCCTTCGGCCCGGGATGAAGCTTTCTTT; CDR3: CASSPSARDEAFF
size: NA; V: TRBV25-1; D: NA; J: TRBJ2-7; DNA: TGTGCCAGCAGTGAATTAACGGAGCCGCTGTACTTC; CDR3: CASSELTEPLYF
size: NA; V: TRBV9; D: TRBD1; J: TRBJ2-5; DNA: TGTGCCAGCAGCGCTGGACAGGAAAGGGAGACCCAGTACTTC; CDR3: CASSAGQERETQYF
size: NA; V: TRBV5-1; D: NA; J: TRBJ2-3; DNA: TGCGCCAGCAGCTTGCACAGAAGCACAGATACGCAGTATTTT; CDR3: CASSLHRSTDTQYF
size: NA; V: TRBV10-3; D: TRBD1; J: TRBJ2-7; DNA: TGTGCCATCAGCGGCCGGGACAGGGGCGTCTACGAGCAGTACTTC; CDR3: CAISGRDRGVYEQYF
size: NA; V: TRBV2; D: NA; J: TRBJ2-2; DNA: TGTGCCAGCAGTGACGTGGGCCTCGGGACTTACGGGGAGCTGTTTTTT; CDR3: CASSDVGLGTYGELFF
size: NA; V: TRBV6-5; D: NA; J: TRBJ1-3; DNA: TGTGCCAGCAGTTACGGGGGCGTCTCTGGAAACACCATATATTTT; CDR3: CASSYGGVSGNTIYF
size: NA; V: TRBV2; D: NA; J: TRBJ1-4; DNA: TGTGCCAGCAGCATTCGAGGGCCTGCAACTAATGAAAAACTGTTTTTT; CDR3: CASSIRGPATNEKLFF
size: NA; V: TRBV9; D: NA; J: TRBJ1-3; DNA: TGTGCCAGCAGCGTATACGGGATAGGGACTGGAAACACCATATATTTT; CDR3: CASSVYGIGTGNTIYF
size: NA; V: TRBV5-1; D: TRBD2; J: TRBJ2-6; DNA: TGCGCCAGCAGGCCACTAGCGGGGGGGCTCGGGGCCAACGTCCTGACTTTC; CDR3: CASRPLAGGLGANVLTF
size: NA; V: TRBV7-9; D: NA; J: TRBJ1-2; DNA: TGTGCCAGCAGCTTAGACTACACAGGGACCGGCTACACCTTC; CDR3: CASSLDYTGTGYTF
size: NA; V: TRBV29-1; D: NA; J: TRBJ1-3; DNA: TGCAGCGTTGAAGATTACCTAACCGGGAGCTCTGGAAACACCATATATTTT; CDR3: CSVEDYLTGSSGNTIYF
size: NA; V: TRBV19; D: TRBD2; J: TRBJ2-7; DNA: TGTGCCAGTAGTATTTCGGCGGGAGGGCTATACGAGCAGTACTTC; CDR3: CASSISAGGLYEQYF
size: NA; V: TRBV5-1; D: TRBD2; J: TRBJ2-1; DNA: TGCGCCAGCAGCTTTTCTAGCGGGGGGCTTTACAATGAGCAGTTCTTC; CDR3: CASSFSSGGLYNEQFF
size: NA; V: TRBV5-1; D: TRBD1; J: TRBJ2-7; DNA: TGCGCCAGCAGCTTGTTTTCCGGGACAGGGGGCAGTAGCTCCTACGAGCAGTACTTC; CDR3: CASSLFSGTGGSSSYEQYF
size: NA; V: TRBV18; D: NA; J: TRBJ2-1; DNA: TGTGCCAGCTCGCCATCCTCCGGCTACAATGAGCAGTTCTTC; CDR3: CASSPSSGYNEQFF
size: few; V: TRBV7-8; D: TRBD1; J: TRBJ1-2; DNA: TGTGCCAGCAGCTTACGGGGACAGGGGACTTATGGCTACACCTTC; CDR3: CASSLRGQGTYGYTF
size: once; V: TRBV10-3; D: NA; J: TRBJ2-1; DNA: TGTGCCATCAGTTTGTCACTAGCTAACAATGAGCAGTTCTTC; CDR3: CAISLSLANNEQFF
size: NA; V: TRBV9; D: NA; J: TRBJ2-3; DNA: TGTGCCAGCAGCGTAGTTGGGGGGACAGCTAGCACAGATACGCAGTATTTT; CDR3: CASSVVGGTASTDTQYF
size: NA; V: TRBV7-6; D: TRBD1; J: TRBJ1-4; DNA: TGTGCCAGCAGCTTAGCCCCGACAGGGGCAGGGCGTGAAAAACTGTTTTTT; CDR3: CASSLAPTGAGREKLFF
size: NA; V: TRBV7-9; D: TRBD1; J: TRBJ1-2; DNA: TGTGCCAGCAGCCCGCAGGGGGATTACTATGGCTACACCTTC; CDR3: CASSPQGDYYGYTF
size: NA; V: TRBV7-8; D: TRBD1; J: TRBJ1-2; DNA: TGTGCCAGCAGCTCTTTTCAGGGGGCCTATGGCTACACCTTC; CDR3: CASSSFQGAYGYTF
size: NA; V: TRBV30; D: TRBD1; J: TRBJ1-1; DNA: TGTGCCAGACGGGACAGGGGAGGTAACACTGAAGCTTTCTTT; CDR3: CARRDRGGNTEAFF
size: NA; V: TRBV7-9; D: NA; J: TRBJ2-2; DNA: TGTGCCAGAACCCTGGGGCCGACCGGGGAGCTGTTTTTT; CDR3: CARTLGPTGELFF
size: NA; V: TRBV11-2; D: NA; J: TRBJ2-1; DNA: TGTGCCAGCAGCTCCGGGAGTTCCTACAATGAGCAGTTCTTC; CDR3: CASSSGSSYNEQFF
size: NA; V: TRBV5-1; D: NA; J: TRBJ1-1; DNA: TGCGCCAGCAGCTTGGAGCGGGACACTGAAGCTTTCTTT; CDR3: CASSLERDTEAFF
size: NA; V: TRBV7-9; D: TRBD1; J: TRBJ1-6; DNA: TGTGCCAGCAGCTTACGAGGGACAGATAATTCACCCCTCCACTTT; CDR3: CASSLRGTDNSPLHF
size: NA; V: TRBV5-4; D: NA; J: TRBJ2-7; DNA: TGTGCCAGCAGCTTGGGGTTTCAGGAGCAGTACTTC; CDR3: CASSLGFQEQYF
size: NA; V: TRBV2; D: TRBD2; J: TRBJ2-5; DNA: TGTGCCAGCAGTTGGGGACTAGCGGGGGTAGGGACCCAGTACTTC; CDR3: CASSWGLAGVGTQYF